These 27 T cell receptor beta chains were all obtained from the same sample, sequenced in a study of Graves' ophthalmopathy and Graves' hyperthyroidism. Amplification from RNA transcripts yielded the TCR beta CDR3 regions. First-round RT-PCR with HTBI primers preceded a second-round multiplex PCR. TCRdb reanalysed the multiplex PCR reads using MiXCR and keeps one entry per CDR3 protein. The sample holds about 390,000 distinct CDR3 sequences, about a sixth seen once. Sequenced sample: peripheral blood. All receptors derive from an adult woman with stable Graves' hyperthyroidism.

The rearrangement joins TRBV28 to TRBJ1-1; tentatively, D is TRBD1 (5 bases). The CDR3 spans 11 residues. The germline CDR1 and CDR2 sequences are MDHEN and SYDVKM. Trimming took 6 bases from V and 10 from J, leaving 12 bases between them. CDR3 amino acids: CASSRYGGAFF. The CDR3 bases are TGTGCCAGCAGCCGCTACGGGGGAGCTTTCTTT.

This clonotype was seen many times. The CDR3 sequence: CASSDQGYETQYF. The CDR3, as DNA: TGTGCCAGCAGTGATCAGGGGTACGAGACCCAGTACTTC. The rearrangement uses TRBV6-1 and TRBJ2-5; weak D call: TRBD1 (6 bases). Germline lookup yields CDR1 MNHNS and CDR2 SASEGT. The CDR3 extends over 13 amino acids. Deletions cut 3 bases from V and 5 bases from J, with 10 bases between.

This clonotype occurred many times. The junction does not match germline at one end; this may be a read error. For the CDR3, the DNA is TGTGCCAGCAGCTTAGACAGGGCAGTGACATTT. It codes for CASSLDRAVTF. V is TRBV7-6 and J is TRBJ1-1; weak D call: TRBD1 (6 bases). There are 11 residues in the CDR3. Looked up from germline, CDR1 is SGHVS and CDR2 is FNYEAQ.

Remarks on this clonotype: The CDR3 does not end in the conserved phenylalanine or tryptophan, so this is likely a read error. This chain connects TRBV28 to TRBJ2-4; perhaps TRBD2 as D (6 bases). Germline loops: CDR1 MDHEN, CDR2 SYDVKM. V was clipped by 6 bases and J by 3 bases, with 21 bases between them. The CDR3 extends over 17 amino acids. The CDR3 DNA reads TGTGCCAGCAGACTAGCCGGACCGAGAGGCGGCAAAAACATTCAGTACCTC. Translated, it gives CASRLAGPRGGKNIQYL.

This clonotype has a count of ten or more. This chain uses TRBV20-1 with TRBJ2-7; 9 nucleotides line up with TRBD1. This CDR3 comprises 15 residues. J lost 3 bases, V lost 0 bases, and 6 bases had no gene match. CDR1 is DFQATT and CDR2 is SNEGSKA in the germline V gene (reference sequence). CDR3 loop: CSARDNRQGDYEQYF. The CDR3, as DNA: TGCAGTGCTAGAGATAATCGACAGGGGGACTACGAGCAGTACTTC.

This clonotype was found many times. This rearrangement joins TRBV12-3 or TRBV12-4 to TRBJ1-5; D remains ambiguous. The V and J ends lost 1 base and 6 bases respectively, with 4 bases between them. The CDR3 consists of 12 residues. CDR3 in DNA: TGTGCCAGCAGTTTAGTAAGTCAGCCCCAGCATTTT. This encodes CASSLVSQPQHF.

There are many counts of this clonotype. The chain couples TRBV20-1 to TRBJ2-5, with D hard to call. This CDR3 is built from 11 residues. Trimming removed 5 bases at V and 5 bases at J, with 9 bases between. CDR1 is DFQATT, CDR2 SNEGSKA, per germline (reference sequence). The CDR3 DNA is TGCAGTGCTGGCGCCTTGGAGACCCAGTACTTC. Protein sequence: CSAGALETQYF.

This clonotype came up a few times. The chain links TRBV4-3 to TRBJ2-7; a weak D match, TRBD1 (6 bases). The CDR3 contains 15 residues. Germline V lookup: CDR1 LGHNA, CDR2 YSLEER. V gave up 1 base and J gave up 2 bases, with 12 bases separating them. The CDR3: CASSQVSRGPYEQYF. In nucleotides, the CDR3 is TGCGCCAGCAGCCAAGTATCCAGGGGCCCCTACGAGCAGTACTTC.

This clonotype was counted many times. The genes are TRBV20-1 and TRBJ1-1; 7 bases match TRBD1. J gave up 1 base and V 3 bases, and 11 bases lay outside the gene matches. The CDR3 is 16 residues long. The V gene's germline CDR1 is DFQATT and CDR2 SNEGSKA (reference sequence). The CDR3 sequence is CSASAVRGAPNTEAFF. The CDR3 coding sequence is TGCAGTGCTAGTGCGGTCAGGGGGGCCCCGAACACTGAAGCTTTCTTT.

This clonotype has ten or more counts. V gene TRBV7-9 combines with J gene TRBJ1-1, with 7 bases lining up with TRBD1. With 5 bases clipped from V and 2 bases from J, the junction kept 5 bases outside the gene matches. The germline V gene has CDR1 SEHNR and CDR2 FQNEAQ (reference sequence). The CDR3 loop spans 14 amino acids. The CDR3: CASSRRQGNTEAFF. CDR3 coding DNA: TGTGCCAGCAGCCGCAGACAGGGTAACACTGAAGCTTTCTTT.

This clonotype was seen at least ten times. The chain uses TRBV19 and TRBJ2-5; 10 nucleotides align to TRBD2. The J segment lost 2 bases and the V segment lost 6 bases, leaving 6 bases of the junction unmatched. The CDR3 sequence is 15 residues long. Looked up from germline, CDR1 is LNHDA and CDR2 is SQIVND (reference sequence). The CDR3 bases are TGTGCCAGTAGAAAAATAGCGGGAGGACAAGAGACCCAGTACTTC. It codes for CASRKIAGGQETQYF.

The sample holds many counts of this clonotype. The V and J genes are TRBV12-5 and TRBJ1-1, with D possibly matching TRBD1 (5 bases). The CDR3 totals 13 residues. V lost 0 bases and J 4 bases, leaving 6 bases between the germline ends. Germline CDR1 is LGHNT and CDR2 is FRNRAP. CDR3 residues: CASGLVTGTEAFF. The CDR3 DNA follows: TGTGCTAGTGGTTTGGTTACAGGCACTGAAGCTTTCTTT.

This clonotype has a count of ten or more. The rearrangement links TRBV12-3 or TRBV12-4 to TRBJ2-2, with D maybe TRBD1 (7 bases). V was pared by 6 bases and J by 8 bases, with 16 bases between. The CDR3 sequence is 14 residues long. The CDR3 sequence is CASSRSRGVGELFF. The CDR3 nucleotides are TGTGCCAGCAGCCGCTCCAGGGGGGTGGGGGAGCTGTTTTTT.

This clonotype was found many times. The chain is built from TRBV28 and TRBJ2-7; D remains ambiguous. Trimming took 2 bases from V and 10 from J, leaving 12 bases between them. CDR3 length: 12 amino acids. Per germline, CDR1 MDHEN and CDR2 SYDVKM. CDR3 residues: CASSLELGLQYF. The CDR3 DNA reads TGTGCCAGCAGTTTAGAGCTGGGCCTACAGTACTTC.

This clonotype has a count of ten or more. The V call is TRBV6-1, the J call TRBJ2-7; 14 bases align to TRBD2. This CDR3 contains 14 residues. The germline V gene has CDR1 MNHNS and CDR2 SASEGT. J was trimmed by 6 bases and V by 6 bases; bases with no gene match: 4. The CDR3 DNA reads as TGTGCCAGCAGAGGACTAGCGGGAGGTACCGAGCAGTACTTC. Its translation is CASRGLAGGTEQYF.

The sample holds a few counts of this clonotype. A much larger clone differs from this one at a single base, so this may be a read error. The chain is built from TRBV7-3 and TRBJ1-1, with D possibly being TRBD1 (5 bases). Germline V CDR1 and CDR2: SGHTA, FQGTGA. The CDR3 is made up of 16 amino acids. The CDR3 DNA reads as TGTGCCAGCAGCTTAAGCCCGGCGGGGGGAAGAACTGAAGCTTGCTTT. This encodes CASSLSPAGGRTEACF.

V usage is TRBV6-1 and J usage is TRBJ2-2; TRBD2 matches 7 bases. The CDR3 loop spans 14 amino acids. Germline V gene lookup returns CDR1 MNHNS and CDR2 SASEGT. The junction had 7 bases not matched to a gene; V was cut back by 6 bases and J by 6 bases. The chain's CDR3 is CASRLGEGPGELFF. The CDR3 DNA follows: TGTGCCAGCAGGCTAGGGGAGGGGCCCGGGGAGCTGTTTTTT.

In its sample, this clonotype was seen many times. The V call is TRBV5-1, the J call TRBJ2-5; TRBD2 aligns across 7 bases. The CDR3 totals 13 residues. Looked up from germline, CDR1 is SGHRS and CDR2 is YFSETQ. The trim removed 5 bases at V and 2 bases at J, leaving 3 bases unmatched. The CDR3 DNA reads TGCGCCAGCAGGACTAGCTCGCAAGAGACCCAGTACTTC. Amino acid sequence: CASRTSSQETQYF.

The V and J genes are TRBV20-1 and TRBJ1-5, with TRBD1 as a possible D gene (5 bases). The ends were cut back, 2 bases at V and 1 base at J, with 15 bases in the middle. Germline assignment: CDR1 DFQATT and CDR2 SNEGSKA (reference sequence). CDR3 length: 16 amino acids. The DNA for the CDR3 is TGCAGTGCTAGAAAACAGGAAGGCTTAAGCAATCAGCCCCAGCATTTT. This sequence encodes CSARKQEGLSNQPQHF.

Many counts were recorded for this clonotype. The chain combines TRBV6-5 with TRBJ1-2; D is unresolved. Per germline, CDR1 MNHEY and CDR2 SVGAGI. Trimming left V 8 bases short and J 4 bases short, with 17 bases between. The CDR3 length is 14 residues. CDR3 residues: CASRAEGRSYGYTF. In DNA form, the CDR3 reads TGTGCCAGCCGCGCGGAGGGCCGGAGCTATGGCTACACCTTC.

The J gene is TRBJ2-7, the V gene TRBV27, with 9 bases that match TRBD1. With V trimmed by 4 bases and J by 1 base, 8 bases remained unmatched. Germline V gene lookup returns CDR1 MNHEY and CDR2 SMNVEV (reference sequence). CDR3 length: 16 amino acids. CDR3 sequence reads: CASSSRQGVKSYEQYF. Written as DNA, the CDR3 is TGTGCCAGCAGTTCAAGACAGGGGGTTAAATCCTACGAGCAGTACTTC.

This clonotype was detected many times. This chain links TRBV2 with TRBJ2-7; 7 positions agree with TRBD2. Looked up from germline, CDR1 is SNHLY and CDR2 is FYNNEI. The J segment lost 1 base and the V segment lost 6 bases, leaving 3 bases of the junction unmatched. The CDR3 sequence is 13 residues long. CDR3 nucleotide sequence: TGTGCCAGCAGGGCTAGCGGATCCTACGAGCAGTACTTC. It encodes CASRASGSYEQYF.

This clonotype was found many times. The rearrangement uses TRBV28 and TRBJ2-7, with D possibly being TRBD2 (6 bases). The CDR3 length is 15 residues. The V end was cut by 2 bases, the J end by 7 bases, with 18 bases between. Germline values: CDR1 MDHEN, CDR2 SYDVKM. CDR3 protein: CASSLGGERRGEQYF. CDR3 nucleotides: TGTGCCAGCAGTTTAGGAGGGGAAAGGCGGGGAGAGCAGTACTTC.

This clonotype came up a few times. V and J are TRBV7-9 and TRBJ2-2; 8 bases map to TRBD1. Germline-derived CDR1 and CDR2 are SEHNR and FQNEAQ (reference sequence). The CDR3 runs to 14 residues. Losses at the gene ends were 10 bases for V and 1 base for J; bases not matched to a gene: 5. The CDR3 nucleotides read TGTGCCACCGAGGACAGGGTGAACACCGGGGAGCTGTTTTTT. This encodes CATEDRVNTGELFF.

In its sample, this clonotype was seen many times. The chain has TRBV28 and TRBJ1-1; 7 bases line up with TRBD1. Germline V gene lookup returns CDR1 MDHEN and CDR2 SYDVKM. CDR3 length equals 17 residues. V shed 1 base and J 1 base; nucleotides not matched to a gene: 9. The CDR3 DNA sequence: TGTGCCAGCAGTTTATTGGGTACAGGGGTCCGGAACACTGAAGCTTTCTTT. This gives the protein CASSLLGTGVRNTEAFF. Looking up the rest from reference TRBV28 and TRBJ1-1 gives the full variable domain: DVKVTQSSRYLVKRTGEKVFLECVQDMDHENMFWYRQDPGLGLRLIYFSYDVKMKEKGDIPEGYSVSREKKERFSLILESASTNQTSMYLCASSLLGTGVRNTEAFFGQGTRLTVV.

The chain combines TRBV18 with TRBJ2-7; 10 bases agree with TRBD1. The CDR3 covers 16 residues. Germline trimming cut 4 bases from V and 4 bases from J; bases unmatched to any gene: 10. Germline lookup yields CDR1 KGHSH and CDR2 LQKENI. CDR3 sequence reads: CASSLAGGTGVYEQYF. In nucleotides, the CDR3 is TGTGCCAGCTCACTGGCCGGCGGGACAGGGGTATACGAGCAGTACTTC.

This clonotype was seen repeatedly, ten times or more. This chain connects TRBV28 to TRBJ1-1, with no clear D. Germline CDR1 is MDHEN and CDR2 is SYDVKM. The CDR3 loop spans 13 amino acids. Trimming removed 2 bases at V and 1 base at J, with 5 bases between. CDR3 residues: CASSLIENTEAFF. CDR3 coding DNA: TGTGCCAGCAGTTTAATAGAGAACACTGAAGCTTTCTTT. The full variable domain, rest sourced from reference TRBV28 and TRBJ1-1, is DVKVTQSSRYLVKRTGEKVFLECVQDMDHENMFWYRQDPGLGLRLIYFSYDVKMKEKGDIPEGYSVSREKKERFSLILESASTNQTSMYLCASSLIENTEAFFGQGTRLTVV.